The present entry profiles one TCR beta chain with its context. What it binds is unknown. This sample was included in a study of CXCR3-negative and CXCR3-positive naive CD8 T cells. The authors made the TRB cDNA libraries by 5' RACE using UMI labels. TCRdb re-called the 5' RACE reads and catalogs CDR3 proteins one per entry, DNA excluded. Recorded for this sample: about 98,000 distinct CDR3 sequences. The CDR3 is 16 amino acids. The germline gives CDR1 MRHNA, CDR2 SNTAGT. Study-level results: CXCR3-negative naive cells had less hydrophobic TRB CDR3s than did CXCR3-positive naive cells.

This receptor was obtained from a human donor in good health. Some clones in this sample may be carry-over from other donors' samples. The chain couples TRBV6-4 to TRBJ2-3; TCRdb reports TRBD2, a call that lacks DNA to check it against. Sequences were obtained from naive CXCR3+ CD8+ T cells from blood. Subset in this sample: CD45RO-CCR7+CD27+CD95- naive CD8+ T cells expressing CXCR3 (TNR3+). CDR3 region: CASSDSSGSGTDTQYF.